One and the same sample provided the 32 T cell receptor beta chains below, sequenced in a study of CD8 T cells in Susac syndrome. Reverse transcription of about 0.45 to 1 ug RNA was performed with random hexamers. TCRdb re-called the immunoSEQ multiplex PCR reads with MiXCR, one entry per CDR3 protein. The repertoire consists of roughly 400,000 distinct CDR3 sequences, with about 85% occurring once and the leading ten covering under 0.15%. Sequencing was carried out using CD8+ T cells from PBMCs. All receptors come from a human donor with multiple sclerosis.

The chain carries TRBV27 and TRBJ1-5; D gene uncertain. Germline CDR1 reads MNHEY; CDR2 reads SMNVEV (reference sequence). Deletions cut 8 bases from V and 4 bases from J, with 6 bases between. This CDR3 contains 11 residues. Here the CDR3 DNA reads TGTGCCAGCGGGATAAATCAGCCCCAGCATTTT. Its protein product is CASGINQPQHF.

The chain uses TRBV11-2 and TRBJ1-2; tentatively, D is TRBD1 (5 bases). The CDR3 consists of 16 residues. Germline-derived CDR1 and CDR2 are SGHAT and FQNNGV. The V gene lost 1 base and the J gene lost 6 bases, with 18 bases spanning the gap. The CDR3 loop is CASSLVSGGDAHGYTF. The CDR3 nucleotides are TGTGCCAGCAGCTTAGTATCGGGAGGGGACGCCCATGGCTACACCTTC.

The chain has TRBV20-1 and TRBJ2-5, with D possibly matching TRBD2 (5 bases). This CDR3 spans 15 amino acids. Germline V lookup: CDR1 DFQATT, CDR2 SNEGSKA (reference sequence). V was shortened by 5 bases and J by 2 bases, with 18 bases between the two germline ends. The CDR3 region is CSAALRYREQETQYF. The DNA for the CDR3 is TGCAGTGCTGCGCTCCGGTACCGGGAACAAGAGACCCAGTACTTC.

The chain is built from TRBV30 and TRBJ1-1; no clear D. CDR3 length equals 12 residues. V gave up 2 bases and J gave up 0 bases, with 4 bases separating them. Germline V CDR1 and CDR2: GTSNPN, SVGIG (reference sequence). This chain's CDR3 is CAWSNLNTEAFF. CDR3 nucleotides: TGTGCCTGGAGTAACCTGAACACTGAAGCTTTCTTT.

The gene calls are TRBV9 and TRBJ1-2; tentatively, D is TRBD1 (5 bases). The CDR3 has 15 residues. Germline V CDR1 and CDR2: SGDLS, YYNGEE. V dropped 6 bases and J dropped 1 base, with 16 bases sitting between them. CDR3 protein: CASTRDSDYNYGYTF. CDR3 DNA sequence: TGTGCCAGCACCCGTGACAGCGACTATAACTATGGCTACACCTTC.

This clonotype showed up just a few times. The chain carries TRBV14 and TRBJ2-7, with a tentative D call TRBD1 (6 bases). CDR3 size: 13 residues. CDR1 is SGHDN and CDR2 is FVKESK in the germline V gene. V lost 6 bases, J lost 2 bases, and 11 bases lay in between. As DNA, the CDR3 is TGTGCCAGCAGTTTACAGGGAGCCTACGAGCAGTACTTC. Encoded protein: CASSLQGAYEQYF. Combining the CDR3 with reference TRBV14 and TRBJ2-7 gives the whole variable domain EAGVTQFPSHSVIEKGQTVTLRCDPISGHDNLYWYRRVMGKEIKFLLHFVKESKQDESGMPNNRFLAERTGGTYSTLKVQPAELEDSGVYFCASSLQGAYEQYFGPGTRLTVT.

The DNA for the CDR3 is TGTGCCTGGAGTTCAACTGTAGAGGGCCAGTACTTC. This translates into CAWSSTVEGQYF. The chain employs TRBV30 and TRBJ2-5, with D maybe TRBD2 (5 bases). V was shortened by 2 bases and J by 10 bases, with 14 bases between the two germline ends. The CDR3 runs 12 residues. Germline V gene sequence: CDR1 GTSNPN, CDR2 SVGIG (reference sequence).

The chain couples TRBV4-2 to TRBJ2-2; possibly TRBD1 for D (6 bases). The V gene's germline CDR1 is LGHNA and CDR2 YNFKEQ. V lost 0 bases, J lost 1 base, and 12 bases lay in between. The CDR3 sequence is 17 residues long. The CDR3 here is CASSQDGVTGNTGELFF. The CDR3 nucleotides are TGTGCCAGCAGCCAAGATGGGGTGACAGGGAACACCGGGGAGCTGTTTTTT.

V gene TRBV20-1 combines with J gene TRBJ2-2, with D perhaps matching TRBD1 (5 bases). CDR1 is DFQATT, CDR2 SNEGSKA, per germline (reference sequence). Trimming shortened V by 1 base and J by 5 bases, and 14 bases separated the two germline ends. This CDR3 is 15 amino acids long. CDR3: CSARALGDTTGELFF. As DNA, the CDR3 is TGCAGTGCTAGAGCTTTAGGGGATACGACCGGGGAGCTGTTTTTT.

This sequence joins TRBV28 and TRBJ2-5; D is perhaps TRBD1 (5 bases). The CDR3 has 17 amino acids. Trimming cost V 3 bases and J 2 bases, with 19 bases left between them. Germline assignment: CDR1 MDHEN and CDR2 SYDVKM. As DNA, the CDR3 is TGTGCCAGCAGTTTTGCACCCGCCCCCAGGGTACAAGAGACCCAGTACTTC. As protein: CASSFAPAPRVQETQYF. The complete variable domain, with remaining parts taken from reference TRBV28 and TRBJ2-5, reads DVKVTQSSRYLVKRTGEKVFLECVQDMDHENMFWYRQDPGLGLRLIYFSYDVKMKEKGDIPEGYSVSREKKERFSLILESASTNQTSMYLCASSFAPAPRVQETQYFGPGTRLLVL.

This rearrangement joins TRBV30 to TRBJ1-2; D uncertain. Germline V lookup: CDR1 GTSNPN, CDR2 SVGIG (reference sequence). This CDR3 has 11 amino acids. V was clipped by 4 bases and J by 8 bases, with 11 bases between them. The CDR3 bases are TGTGCCTGGACCTCCCCCGGGGGCTACACCTTC. Translated: CAWTSPGGYTF.

The chain employs TRBV4-1 and TRBJ1-1; D unclear. Between the trimmed V and J ends, which lost 2 bases and 4 bases, there was a span of 17 bases. CDR1 and CDR2 (germline): MGHRA, YSYEKL. The CDR3 has 16 amino acids. The CDR3 protein is CASSQILGPAGTEAFF. The CDR3 DNA sequence: TGCGCCAGCAGCCAAATACTTGGACCCGCGGGCACTGAAGCTTTCTTT.

The V and J genes are TRBV2 and TRBJ1-5; D is ambiguous. V was cut by 9 bases and J by 6 bases, with 15 bases left in between. CDR1 is SNHLY, CDR2 FYNNEI, per germline. The CDR3 totals 13 residues. CDR3 residues: CARNAGFAQPQHF. As DNA, the CDR3 is TGTGCCAGAAATGCGGGGTTTGCTCAGCCCCAGCATTTT.

The chain employs TRBV3-1 and TRBJ1-1; D remains unclear. This CDR3 has 13 residues. From germline, CDR1 is LGHDT and CDR2 YNNKEL (reference sequence). V shed 2 bases and J shed 3 bases, with 7 bases lying between them. The chain's CDR3 is CASSQRSYTEAFF. As DNA, the CDR3 is TGTGCCAGCAGCCAACGTTCCTACACTGAAGCTTTCTTT. The full variable domain, in which reference TRBV3-1 and TRBJ1-1 provide the parts outside the CDR3, is DTAVSQTPKYLVTQMGNDKSIKCEQNLGHDTMYWYKQDSKKFLKIMFSYNNKELIINETVPNRFSPKSPDKAHLNLHINSLELGDSAVYFCASSQRSYTEAFFGQGTRLTVV.

The rearrangement links TRBV28 to TRBJ2-2, with D unresolved. V gave up 8 bases and J gave up 6 bases, with 10 bases separating them. This CDR3 region has 12 residues. The germline CDR1 and CDR2 sequences are MDHEN and SYDVKM. Here the CDR3 reads CASAKGSGELFF. The CDR3 nucleotides are TGTGCCAGCGCGAAGGGTTCCGGGGAGCTGTTTTTT. Looking up the rest from reference TRBV28 and TRBJ2-2 gives the full variable domain: DVKVTQSSRYLVKRTGEKVFLECVQDMDHENMFWYRQDPGLGLRLIYFSYDVKMKEKGDIPEGYSVSREKKERFSLILESASTNQTSMYLCASAKGSGELFFGEGSRLTVL.

This clonotype was seen just once. The chain employs TRBV19 and TRBJ1-4, with D possibly being TRBD1 (6 bases). This CDR3 has 15 amino acids. Trimming cost V 3 bases and J 6 bases, with 14 bases left between them. The germline gives CDR1 LNHDA, CDR2 SQIVND (reference sequence). CDR3 residues: CASSITGLEDEKLFF. Here the CDR3 DNA reads TGTGCCAGTAGTATTACAGGGTTGGAAGATGAAAAACTGTTTTTT.

The V and J genes are TRBV27 and TRBJ1-2; 12 bases agree with TRBD1. This CDR3 spans 21 amino acids. The V gene's germline CDR1 is MNHEY and CDR2 SMNVEV (reference sequence). After removal of 3 bases from V and 5 bases from J, the junction contained 22 bases not matched to a gene. The CDR3 nucleotides read TGTGCCAGCAGTTTTTCGGGACAGGGGGCCGCCGGGCAAAGACTACGATATGGCTACACCTTC. Its protein is CASSFSGQGAAGQRLRYGYTF.

This clonotype appeared a single time. The chain recombines TRBV4-2 with TRBJ2-5; 8 bases match TRBD1. The CDR3 extends over 16 amino acids. Germline lookup yields CDR1 LGHNA and CDR2 YNFKEQ. With V trimmed by 0 bases and J by 4 bases, 7 bases remained unmatched. The CDR3 DNA is TGTGCCAGCAGCCAAGAGTGGACAGGGTTTCGAGAGACCCAGTACTTC. This sequence encodes CASSQEWTGFRETQYF.

CDR3 nucleotides: TGTGCCAGCAGCTTAGTCCAGGGGTCGGGCGAGCAGTACTTC. Amino acid sequence: CASSLVQGSGEQYF. The chain is built from TRBV7-9 and TRBJ2-7; perhaps TRBD1 as D (6 bases). Trimming removed 1 base from V and 6 bases from J, with 13 bases in between. This CDR3 has 14 residues. The germline CDR1 and CDR2 sequences are SEHNR and FQNEAQ (reference sequence).

The J gene is TRBJ1-5, the V gene TRBV11-2; perhaps TRBD1 as D (6 bases). With 0 bases removed from V and 0 bases from J, the gap between germline ends came to 15 bases. The V gene's germline CDR1 is SGHAT and CDR2 FQNNGV. The CDR3 sequence is 18 residues long. The chain's CDR3 is CASSLEGHRDYSNQPQHF. CDR3 bases: TGTGCCAGCAGCTTAGAGGGACACAGGGATTATAGCAATCAGCCCCAGCATTTT.

The chain links TRBV2 to TRBJ1-1; 7 nucleotides match TRBD1. The CDR3 consists of 15 residues. Looked up from germline, CDR1 is SNHLY and CDR2 is FYNNEI. V lost 6 bases and J lost 1; bases outside the gene matches: 8. The CDR3 DNA follows: TGTGCCAGCAGGTCCTACAGGGACAGGAACACTGAAGCTTTCTTT. Protein product: CASRSYRDRNTEAFF.

The chain links TRBV19 to TRBJ2-1; 9 bases align to TRBD1. Germline V gives CDR1 LNHDA, CDR2 SQIVND (reference sequence). CDR3 length equals 15 residues. The V gene end was trimmed by 5 bases and the J gene end by 9 bases; junction bases not matched to a gene: 11. CDR3 DNA: TGTGCCAGTAGTCCGGGACAGGGCGGCTTCGGTGAGCAGTTCTTC. Amino acid sequence: CASSPGQGGFGEQFF.

The chain links TRBV6-2 or TRBV6-3 to TRBJ2-7; a possible D gene is TRBD2 (5 bases). Trimming left V 4 bases short and J 3 bases short, with 16 bases between. CDR3 length equals 15 residues. Germline V lookup: CDR1 MNHEY, CDR2 SVGEGT. The CDR3 DNA follows: TGTGCCAGCAGTTTCACTAGTGCAGAGTTCTACGAGCAGTACTTC. Its translation: CASSFTSAEFYEQYF.

This CDR3 reads CAISDFDRVSEAFF. CDR3 nucleotides: TGTGCCATCAGTGACTTCGACAGGGTTTCGGAAGCTTTCTTT. The chain employs TRBV10-3 and TRBJ1-1; 7 positions agree with TRBD1. The CDR3 has 14 amino acids. The V gene's germline CDR1 is ENHRY and CDR2 SYGVKD. V dropped 3 bases and J dropped 8; count of bases not matched to a gene: 9.

The chain uses TRBV15 and TRBJ1-1; 9 bases match TRBD1. Germline V CDR1 and CDR2: LNHNV, YYDKDF (reference sequence). The V gene end was trimmed by 5 bases and the J gene end by 7 bases; junction bases not matched to a gene: 11. The CDR3 has 15 amino acids. This CDR3 reads CATSPIETGGIEAFF. The CDR3 DNA is TGTGCCACCAGCCCGATTGAGACAGGGGGTATTGAAGCTTTCTTT. The variable domain in full, with the rest retrieved from reference TRBV15 and TRBJ1-1, is DAMVIQNPRYQVTQFGKPVTLSCSQTLNHNVMYWYQQKSSQAPKLLFHYYDKDFNNEADTPDNFQSRRPNTSFCFLDIRSPGLGDTAMYLCATSPIETGGIEAFFGQGTRLTVV.

The rearrangement uses TRBV24-1 and TRBJ2-1; 9 nucleotides align to TRBD1. The CDR3 sequence is 15 residues long. Germline CDR1 reads KGHDR; CDR2 reads SFDVKD. The trim removed 4 bases at V and 7 bases at J, leaving 7 bases unmatched. The CDR3 reads CATSDRDRAMNEQFF. CDR3 in DNA: TGTGCCACCAGTGACCGGGACAGGGCGATGAATGAGCAGTTCTTC.

J is TRBJ2-1 and V is TRBV27, with 8 bases that match TRBD2. The CDR3 is 14 amino acids. V shed 6 bases, J shed 6 bases, and the junction held 7 bases outside the gene matches. Per germline, CDR1 MNHEY and CDR2 SMNVEV (reference sequence). The CDR3 is CASRVAGNGNEQFF. DNA of the CDR3: TGTGCCAGCAGAGTAGCGGGAAACGGCAATGAGCAGTTCTTC.

The chain joins TRBV27 to TRBJ2-7, with D uncertain. The CDR3 runs to 13 residues. The germline gives CDR1 MNHEY, CDR2 SMNVEV (reference sequence). V dropped 6 bases and J dropped 5 bases, with 14 bases sitting between them. The CDR3 coding sequence is TGTGCCAGCAGCCCCGGCGGAGTCCACGAGCAGTACTTC. It yields the protein CASSPGGVHEQYF.

This clonotype is a singleton in its sample. The chain is built from TRBV27 and TRBJ1-5, with 7 bases that match TRBD1. The germline V gene has CDR1 MNHEY and CDR2 SMNVEV (reference sequence). J gave up 0 bases and V 5 bases, and 4 bases lay outside the gene matches. The CDR3 spans 15 residues. The CDR3 reads CASSTGASSNQPQHF. The CDR3 DNA reads as TGTGCCAGCAGTACAGGGGCGAGTAGCAATCAGCCCCAGCATTTT.

As DNA, the CDR3 is TGTGCCAGTAGTATGGGACAAGTCTATGGCTACACCTTC. Residues: CASSMGQVYGYTF. This sequence joins TRBV19 and TRBJ1-2; D might be TRBD1 (6 bases). CDR3 length equals 13 residues. Trimming pared 3 bases from V and 4 bases from J, leaving 9 bases between. Germline CDR1 reads LNHDA; CDR2 reads SQIVND (reference sequence).

V gene TRBV6-5 combines with J gene TRBJ2-1; TRBD2 aligns across 7 bases. The CDR3 is 19 amino acids. V shed 0 bases, J shed 5 bases, and the junction held 16 bases outside the gene matches. CDR1 and CDR2 from the germline V gene are MNHEY and SVGAGI. The CDR3 spells CASSYSTFPGSREDNEQFF. The CDR3 DNA follows: TGTGCCAGCAGTTACTCGACTTTCCCTGGGAGCCGGGAGGACAATGAGCAGTTCTTC.

This clonotype was detected once. The gene calls are TRBV19 and TRBJ2-1, with 7 positions matching TRBD1. Germline values: CDR1 LNHDA, CDR2 SQIVND (reference sequence). The length of the CDR3 is 17 residues. The V segment lost 5 bases and the J segment 4 bases; nucleotides outside the gene matches: 14. The CDR3 spells CASSGWDSPSVYNEQFF. CDR3 coding DNA: TGTGCCAGTAGTGGATGGGACAGCCCGTCCGTATACAATGAGCAGTTCTTC.